The clone carrying this TCR beta chain was counted between two and nine times. Its antigen is unidentified. This sample was taken from a study of cytomegalovirus exposure and HLA in healthy donors. Germline V lookup: CDR1 MNHEY, CDR2 SMNVEV (reference sequence). The CDR3 consists of 13 residues. V gave up 4 bases and J gave up 3 bases; unmatched junction bases: 0. With 60 Vbeta and 13 Jbeta primers, the PCR was carried out. The repertoire was sequenced with immunoSEQ multiplex PCR; TCRdb's copy has only in-frame clones and lacks some. In the table there are 130,000 to 150,000 clones, 75% to 80% of which are singletons. General study results and limits: Further analysis was carried out later, and it showed several of the most significant clusters appearing linked to common viral pathogens.

This sequence was found in a man between 40 and 49 years old in good health and CMV-seropositive. The sample comprised PBMCs. The chain links TRBV27 to TRBJ1-1; 9 bases align to TRBD1. The chain's CDR3 is CASSWTGDTEAFF. DNA of the CDR3: TGTGCCAGCAGTTGGACAGGGGACACTGAAGCTTTCTTT.